Below, 3 T cell receptor beta chains from the same sample are listed, as sequenced in a study of cytomegalovirus exposure and HLA in healthy donors. Primers included in the PCR were 60 Vbeta and 13 Jbeta primers. Assay: immunoSEQ multiplex PCR; the TCRdb copy retains only in-frame clones and omits some. The data contain some 150,000 clones, 65% to 85% of them singletons. Sequenced: PBMCs. The receptor source for this set is a woman aged 40 to 49 in good health and CMV-seropositive.

This chain joins TRBV28 and TRBJ2-7, with unresolved D. This CDR3 comprises 11 residues. V was shortened by 7 bases and J by 5 bases, with 9 bases between the two germline ends. CDR1 is MDHEN, CDR2 SYDVKM, per germline. This CDR3 is CASTPGHEQYF. CDR3 in DNA: TGTGCCAGCACACCAGGTCACGAGCAGTACTTC.

The count of this clone is one. The DNA for the CDR3 is TGTGCCAGCAGCTTGACCTACAGGGCGAACACTGAAGCTTTCTTT. Protein sequence: CASSLTYRANTEAFF. This chain uses TRBV5-6 with TRBJ1-1; D might be TRBD1 (6 bases). Germline CDR1 reads SGHDT; CDR2 reads YYEEEE. Trimming pared 1 base from V and 1 base from J, leaving 11 bases between. This CDR3 is 15 amino acids long.

This rearrangement joins TRBV2 to TRBJ2-3; 8 bases align to TRBD2. Trimming took 6 bases from V and 2 from J; bases not matched to a gene: 7. CDR3 length equals 15 residues. CDR1 and CDR2 (germline): SNHLY, FYNNEI. CDR3 coding DNA: TGTGCCAGCAGGACGGGGGGGAAGTCCACAGATACGCAGTATTTT. It specifies CASRTGGKSTDTQYF. The entire variable domain, with the rest obtained from reference TRBV2 and TRBJ2-3, is as follows: EPEVTQTPSHQVTQMGQEVILRCVPISNHLYFYWYRQILGQKVEFLVSFYNNEISEKSEIFDDQFSVERPDGSNFTLKIRSTKLEDSAMYFCASRTGGKSTDTQYFGPGTRLTVL.